The TCR beta chain described here comes from a study of T-cell memory formation after mild COVID-19. Study-level points and caveats: Later expanders leaned CD4+, whereas day 15 to 85 contracting clones were balanced CD4/CD8.

In germline, CDR1 is LNHDA, CDR2 SQIVND (reference sequence). V gave up 3 bases and J gave up 1 base; unmatched junction bases: 7. This CDR3 comprises 16 residues. Regarding this clonotype: Its antigen remains unknown.

TCRdb reprocessed the 5' RACE reads via MiXCR and lists one record per CDR3 protein. This table holds about 560,000 distinct CDR3 sequences, less than 25% found once. The receptor comes from an adult woman who had mild COVID-19 (a few samples of this study predate the infection). Cell type and time point are not known. This chain connects TRBV19 to TRBJ2-3, with 7 bases matching TRBD2. Sequencing was done on a sample of PBMCs or a T cell subset sorted from them (not recorded which). The CDR3 DNA follows: TGTGCCAGTAGTATTACTAGCGTTCGTGGCACAGATACGCAGTATTTT. Translated: CASSITSVRGTDTQYF. Full variable domain (missing parts from reference TRBV19 and TRBJ2-3): DGGITQSPKYLFRKEGQNVTLSCEQNLNHDAMYWYRQDPGQGLRLIYYSQIVNDFQKGDIAEGYSVSREKKESFPLTVTSAQKNPTAFYLCASSITSVRGTDTQYFGPGTRLTVL.